One and the same sample provided the 8 T cell receptor beta chains below, sequenced in a study of T cells in Graves' hyperthyroidism and ophthalmopathy. RNA transcripts were the template for amplifying TCR beta CDR3 regions. Researchers ran a first-round RT-PCR on the TCR CDR3 using the HTBI primer set. TCRdb processed the multiplex PCR reads anew with MiXCR; each CDR3 protein has one entry. Among 400,000 to 600,000 distinct CDR3 sequences listed, around 16% were seen once. The sample taken for sequencing was blood. The receptors were sampled from a woman aged 25 to 39 with Graves' ophthalmopathy.

This clonotype came up a few times. The chain links TRBV5-4 to TRBJ2-3; a weak D match, TRBD1 (5 bases). The germline CDR1 and CDR2 sequences are SGHNT and YYREEE (reference sequence). V was clipped by 6 bases and J by 0 bases, with 11 bases between them. The CDR3 contains 14 residues. CDR3 region: CASTQGQSTDTQYF. In DNA form, the CDR3 reads TGTGCCAGCACTCAGGGCCAGAGCACAGATACGCAGTATTTT.

In this sample, this clonotype turned up a few times. The rearrangement joins TRBV20-1 to TRBJ2-1, with D possibly matching TRBD2 (6 bases). CDR3 length: 17 residues. Trimming left V 0 bases short and J 0 bases short, with 15 bases between. Germline CDR1 reads DFQATT; CDR2 reads SNEGSKA (reference sequence). CDR3 region: CSARDPGGLSSYNEQFF. CDR3 nucleotides: TGCAGTGCTAGAGACCCCGGAGGGTTAAGCTCCTACAATGAGCAGTTCTTC.

A few counts support this clonotype. The chain carries TRBV10-3 and TRBJ2-7; D is unresolved. The length of the CDR3 is 15 residues. The germline V gene encodes CDR1 ENHRY and CDR2 SYGVKD. V was shortened by 2 bases and J by 4 bases, with 15 bases between the two germline ends. In nucleotides, the CDR3 is TGTGCCATCAGTGAGACTTTCTCCATAGCTTACGAGCAGTACTTC. This codes for CAISETFSIAYEQYF.

V gene TRBV15 combines with J gene TRBJ1-5, with D hard to call. The CDR3 has 17 residues. Germline V gives CDR1 LNHNV, CDR2 YYDKDF (reference sequence). Trimming removed 5 bases from V and 0 bases from J, with 17 bases in between. Written as DNA, the CDR3 is TGTGCCACCAGCGAGGGCAGAACAAAGTATAGCAATCAGCCCCAGCATTTT. Its protein is CATSEGRTKYSNQPQHF. Together with reference TRBV15 and TRBJ1-5, the CDR3 gives the full variable domain: DAMVIQNPRYQVTQFGKPVTLSCSQTLNHNVMYWYQQKSSQAPKLLFHYYDKDFNNEADTPDNFQSRRPNTSFCFLDIRSPGLGDTAMYLCATSEGRTKYSNQPQHFGDGTRLSIL.

There are many counts of this clonotype. J is TRBJ2-5 and V is TRBV2; D is perhaps TRBD2 (5 bases). V gave up 3 bases and J gave up 2 bases, with 10 bases separating them. The CDR3 has 14 residues. In germline, CDR1 is SNHLY, CDR2 FYNNEI. The CDR3 nucleotides are TGTGCCAGCAGTGATCGGCGGGCGCAAGAGACCCAGTACTTC. Translation: CASSDRRAQETQYF. Full variable domain (rest looked up from reference TRBV2 and TRBJ2-5): EPEVTQTPSHQVTQMGQEVILRCVPISNHLYFYWYRQILGQKVEFLVSFYNNEISEKSEIFDDQFSVERPDGSNFTLKIRSTKLEDSAMYFCASSDRRAQETQYFGPGTRLLVL.

The gene calls are TRBV6-2 or TRBV6-3 and TRBJ2-3; the match to TRBD1 covers 7 bases. With V trimmed by 5 bases and J by 5 bases, 10 bases remained unmatched. The germline V gene encodes CDR1 MNHEY and CDR2 SVGEGT. The CDR3 runs to 15 residues. The CDR3 protein is CASSPQPDRVDTQYF. The CDR3 bases are TGTGCCAGCAGTCCCCAACCTGACAGGGTAGATACGCAGTATTTT.

This clonotype was recorded many times. The chain employs TRBV9 and TRBJ2-1; TRBD2 agrees at 8 bases. Germline V gives CDR1 SGDLS, CDR2 YYNGEE. CDR3 length equals 16 residues. Losses at the gene ends were 2 bases for V and 0 bases for J; bases not matched to a gene: 4. The CDR3, as DNA: TGTGCCAGCAGCGTCACTAGCGGCAGCTCCTACAATGAGCAGTTCTTC. It specifies CASSVTSGSSYNEQFF. Together with reference TRBV9 and TRBJ2-1, the CDR3 gives the full variable domain: DSGVTQTPKHLITATGQRVTLRCSPRSGDLSVYWYQQSLDQGLQFLIQYYNGEERAKGNILERFSAQQFPDLHSELNLSSLELGDSALYFCASSVTSGSSYNEQFFGPGTRLTVL.

This clonotype has a handful of counts. This chain links TRBV28 with TRBJ2-5; perhaps TRBD2 as D (5 bases). From germline, CDR1 is MDHEN and CDR2 SYDVKM. The CDR3 covers 12 residues. Trimming left V 6 bases short and J 4 bases short, with 9 bases between. The CDR3 DNA sequence: TGTGCCAGCAGGGAGGAAGGAGAGACCCAGTACTTC. As protein: CASREEGETQYF.